These 3 T cell receptor beta chains originate from one sample sequenced in a study of T-cell reconstitution after alpha-beta-depleted transplantation in children. Preparation of the TCRbeta library used unique molecular identifiers. MiXCR was run by TCRdb on the PCR reads, yielding one entry per CDR3 protein. Among about 400,000 distinct CDR3 sequences listed, about an eighth were seen once. Sequences were derived from PBMCs, sampled from the stem cell graft. The receptors shown here come from a human donor who donated a stem cell graft to a child with Fanconi anemia.

J is TRBJ1-1 and V is TRBV5-1; no firm D call. The CDR3 is made up of 14 amino acids. CDR1 and CDR2 (germline): SGHRS, YFSETQ. V was pared by 0 bases and J by 5 bases, with 11 bases between. The CDR3 protein is CASSLEQWGTEAFF. CDR3 coding DNA: TGCGCCAGCAGCTTGGAACAGTGGGGTACTGAAGCTTTCTTT.

J is TRBJ2-2 and V is TRBV10-3; D uncertain. Germline CDR1 reads ENHRY; CDR2 reads SYGVKD. The CDR3 sequence is 15 residues long. Deletions cut 3 bases from V and 1 base from J, with 9 bases between. The DNA of the CDR3 is TGTGCCATCAGTGATAGTCAGCGGAACACCGGGGAGCTGTTTTTT. Translation gives CAISDSQRNTGELFF.

With respect to this clonotype: The junction departs from germline at one end; a sequencing error may be responsible. The chain has TRBV3-1 and TRBJ1-3, with 7 bases matching TRBD1. This CDR3 contains 15 residues. CDR1 is LGHDT and CDR2 is YNNKEL in the germline V gene (reference sequence). The CDR3 is CASSLGGTYRNTIHF. Written as DNA, the CDR3 is TGTGCCAGCAGCCTAGGGGGCACGTATAGAAACACCATACATTTT.